The T cell receptor beta chain described here comes from a study of regulatory T cells in long-lasting Graves disease (dated by TCRdb to the early 2020s). About the full investigation: Antithyroid drugs had been taken for less than 3 months by newly diagnosed Graves' disease patients. Patients with persistent Graves' disease were compared with patients with newly diagnosed Graves' disease using TCR sequencing and RNA sequencing of peripheral blood. The study took place in China and was registered as a clinical trial. A total of about 35 samples underwent TCR sequencing, from about 13 patients with persistent Graves' disease and 20 or so patients with newly diagnosed Graves' disease.

Study-wide findings and limitations: Compared with newly diagnosed patients, persistent Graves' disease patients had lower TCR Shannon entropy and fewer highly expanded clones, which suggests clonal expansion. Only peripheral blood was studied, because thyroid tissue, the primary lesion, was inaccessible. A larger number of public clonotypes was shared among persistent patients (around 3,000) than among newly diagnosed patients (approximately 1,000). Sequencing and analysis were restricted to the TCR beta chain. Persistent disease showed preferential use of TRBV28, TRBJ1-2 and TRBJ2-5, whereas newly diagnosed disease favored TRBV20-1 and TRBJ2-1. The authors acknowledged the small sample size as a limitation that may reduce accuracy.

V trim: 4 bases; J trim: 2 bases; unmatched bases: 9. CDR1 and CDR2 are read off the germline V gene as SGHRS and YFSETQ. The CDR3 spans 16 residues, from the cysteine through the phenylalanine. The only DNA kept is the CDR3, 48 bases in frame from the first base. Details on this clonotype: Which antigen it targets is not known. Per-nucleotide qualities are absent, and no much larger clonotype sits a single base away.

The receptor library was made with multiplex PCR. Reads for this sample came from an Illumina HiSeq 4000. TCR beta libraries were built with iRepertoire HTBI primers and Arm-PCR amplification of CDR3 regions. Before sequencing, the PCR products went through gel purification. The study's processing was this. Gene usage analysis of CDR3 amino acid clonotypes used the approximately 62 TRBV and about 13 TRBJ segments found across samples. COPE and FqMerger were used to merge the filtered high-quality paired reads into contigs. BLAST was used to align contigs to IMGT TRBV, TRBD and TRBJ reference genes, with CDR3 defined following IMGT. Highly expanded clones were defined as clonotypes with a frequency above 0.1%. Shannon entropy served as the measure of repertoire diversity, while the Gini coefficient captured V-J evenness. A clonotype found in more than one individual was treated as public. Through fastp at Q25 and MiXCR, TCRdb rebuilt clones from the public reads, retaining in-frame beta chains. CDR3 protein duplicates are merged, each entry listing the most common genes and DNA. These V and J calls originate from TCRdb's pipeline instead of the authors' own analysis. The sample profile shows hundreds of thousands of distinct CDR3 sequences; roughly 15% of them were found once. The top ten clonotypes cover approximately 20% of the sample.

This specimen's time point label, per the study, means: newly diagnosed GD, antithyroid drugs for less than 3 months. For both TCR sequencing and RNA sequencing, RNA was extracted from PBMCs using TRIzol. Graves' disease was diagnosed according to American Thyroid Association guidelines. Patients were recruited from an endocrinology department in Xi'an, China. Each patient gave 7.5 to 10 milliliters of peripheral blood, collected in an EDTA anticoagulant tube. PBMCs were isolated by Ficoll Paque Plus density gradient separation without further T cell sorting. RNA quality was checked with an Agilent 2100 Bioanalyzer and agarose gel, and concentration with a NanoDrop 2000. The data were also submitted as part of a second study, on T cells in Graves' hyperthyroidism and ophthalmopathy. Looking at the second paper: Stable Graves' hyperthyroidism was defined as no progression to ophthalmopathy during 18 months of follow-up. The hyperthyroidism patients were between 18 and 65 years old and newly diagnosed, with a disease duration of less than 2 months. The study excluded patients with uncontrolled infections, other autoimmune diseases, pregnancy or lactation. Diagnoses were based on clinical symptoms, serum thyroxine and TRAb, thyroid ultrasound and orbital computed tomography. For the first round of RT-PCR on the TCR CDR3, the HTBI primer set was used together with the Qiagen OneStep RT-PCR kit. Most expanded thyroid clonotypes (frequency above 0.001) were also detected in blood, a finding suggesting that blood repertoires may reflect thyroid immune responses. A 13 V-J signature model separated ophthalmopathy from stable hyperthyroidism, with about 90% sensitivity and 81.08% specificity in cross-validation and 80%/75% in testing. During validation, the model predicted progression to ophthalmopathy a median of roughly 7.1 months ahead of onset, with just under 71% sensitivity and around 72% specificity. TCR V-J signatures able to tell the groups apart were searched for in a discovery cohort of about a hundred patients, of whom more than 40 had Graves' ophthalmopathy and some 60 had stable Graves' hyperthyroidism. Prospective prediction of ophthalmopathy was tested in an independent validation cohort of 18 to 20 hyperthyroidism patients and around 16 patients who later progressed to ophthalmopathy. For training and testing, the 80 to 100 patients in the discovery cohort were randomly divided in a 7:3 ratio. The study also compared thyroid tissue and blood T-cell repertoires from 5 to 7 Graves' hyperthyroidism patients. After sampling, hyperthyroidism patients received methimazole starting at 30 mg daily, and ophthalmopathy patients received high-dose intravenous methylprednisolone. Libraries were constructed in a second round of multiplex PCR, after which size selection and purification were carried out. Paired-end sequencing of the libraries was performed with 100 bp reads on an Illumina HiSeq2000. Raw data were processed with SOAPnuke, discarding reads with adapters, uncalled bases, mean Phred below 15, or no exact constant-primer or identifier match. High-quality paired reads were merged with COPE v1.2.5, and unique nucleotide sequences were defined as clonotypes. Clonotypes were aligned to IMGT TRBV, TRBD and TRBJ reference segments using MiTCR v1.1. Only V-J combinations with frequency above 0.0001, covering approximately 99% of repertoires, were analysed. A TCS score was defined as the ratio between F50 (clonal expansion) and ExV (chaos), using BLOSUM62-based TCRdist between CDR3 peptides within each V-J. Welch's t-statistics and random forest reduced fewer than 600 V-J features to under 15, which were used in a naive Bayes classifier (R e1071). Sample size was not statistically predetermined, and investigators were not blinded to group allocation. The paper describes TCR Vbeta CDR3 sequencing of around 130 peripheral blood samples, made up of roughly 40 ophthalmopathy patients, around 78 hyperthyroidism patients and 17 progressor patients.

In this chain, TRBV5-1 is recombined with TRBJ2-4; the junction holds 7 bases that match TRBD1. The specimen was peripheral blood mononuclear cells (PBMCs), collected at new diagnosis, from a patient treated with antithyroid drugs. The sequence was obtained from a woman between 25 and 40 years old with Graves disease. Donor details come from another sample of the same person, matched by shared clones. For the CDR3, the sequence is CASSTAYRGSKNIQYF. The base sequence is TGCGCCAGCAGCACCGCCTACAGGGGATCCAAAAACATTCAGTACTTC. Outside the CDR3, residues come from the reference TRBV5-1 and TRBJ2-4 proteins, so the full variable domain is: KAGVTQTPRYLIKTRGQQVTLSCSPISGHRSVSWYQQTPGQGLQFLFEYFSETQRNKGNFPGRFSGRQFSNSRSEMNVSTLELGDSALYLCASSTAYRGSKNIQYFGAGTRLSVL.